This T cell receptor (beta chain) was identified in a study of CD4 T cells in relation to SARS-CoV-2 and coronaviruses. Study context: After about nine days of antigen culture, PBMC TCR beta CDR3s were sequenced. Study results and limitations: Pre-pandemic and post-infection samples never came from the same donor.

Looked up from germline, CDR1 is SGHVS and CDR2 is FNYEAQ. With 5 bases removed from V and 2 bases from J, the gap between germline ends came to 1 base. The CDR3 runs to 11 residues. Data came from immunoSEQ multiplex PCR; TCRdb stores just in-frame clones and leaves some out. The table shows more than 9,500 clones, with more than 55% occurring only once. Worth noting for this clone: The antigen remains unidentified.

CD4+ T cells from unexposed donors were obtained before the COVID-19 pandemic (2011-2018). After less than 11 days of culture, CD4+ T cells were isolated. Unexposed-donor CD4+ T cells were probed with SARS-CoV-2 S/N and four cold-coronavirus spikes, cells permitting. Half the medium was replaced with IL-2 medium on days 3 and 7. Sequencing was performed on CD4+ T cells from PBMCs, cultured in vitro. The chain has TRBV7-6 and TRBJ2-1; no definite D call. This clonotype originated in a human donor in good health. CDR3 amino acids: CASSPYNEQFF. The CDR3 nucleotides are TGTGCCAGCAGCCCCTACAATGAGCAGTTCTTC.